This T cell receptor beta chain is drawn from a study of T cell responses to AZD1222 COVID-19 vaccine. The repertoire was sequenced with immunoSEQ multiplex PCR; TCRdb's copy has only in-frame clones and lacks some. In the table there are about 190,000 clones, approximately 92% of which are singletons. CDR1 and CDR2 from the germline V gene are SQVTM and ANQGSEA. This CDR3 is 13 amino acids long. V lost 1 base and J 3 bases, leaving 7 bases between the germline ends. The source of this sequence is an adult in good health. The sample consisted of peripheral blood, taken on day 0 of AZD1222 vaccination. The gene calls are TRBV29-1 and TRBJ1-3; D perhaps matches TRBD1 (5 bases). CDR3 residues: CSVEGRDGNTIYF. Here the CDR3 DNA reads TGCAGCGTTGAAGGCAGGGATGGAAACACCATATATTTT.